This T cell receptor beta chain was sequenced in a study of T cells in Graves' hyperthyroidism and ophthalmopathy. Study-wide context: Once the initial diagnosis was made, peripheral blood was obtained before any treatment.

Germline trimming cut 5 bases from V and 8 bases from J; bases unmatched to any gene: 11. From germline, CDR1 is SEHNR and CDR2 FQNEAQ (reference sequence). The CDR3 is 16 residues long. Reasons for excluding patients were uncontrolled infection, other autoimmune disease, pregnancy or lactation. Researchers amplified the TCR beta CDR3 regions from RNA transcripts. The primer set for the first-round RT-PCR of the TCR CDR3 was HTBI. MiXCR, run by TCRdb on the multiplex PCR reads, gives a single entry per CDR3 protein. The table has about 640,000 distinct CDR3 sequences, 20% seen once. Material: blood. This chain joins TRBV7-9 and TRBJ2-1, with 11 positions matching TRBD2. The sequence was obtained from a man aged 25-45 years with Graves' ophthalmopathy. For the CDR3, the DNA is TGTGCCAGCAGCCCGACTAGCGGGACCACCTTCTATGAGCAGTTCTTC. It encodes CASSPTSGTTFYEQFF.